Sequencing of this T cell receptor beta chain was carried out in a study of PD-1 blockade in classical Hodgkin lymphoma. Study observations and caveats: As was reported, newly diagnosed patients showed lower baseline TCR diversity than healthy donors did.

Regarding this clone: The antigen is not known.

Produced via immunoSEQ multiplex PCR; TCRdb's table is partial and in-frame only. This table holds around 15,000 clones, over 80% found once. Brentuximab vedotin exposure varied among the patients, all of whom had relapsed after autologous stem cell transplantation. CDR1 and CDR2 (germline): SGHNT, YYREEE (reference sequence). V was pared by 4 bases and J by 1 base, with 17 bases between. The CDR3 is 16 residues long. The chain couples TRBV5-4 to TRBJ2-5; no clear D gene. Sequences were derived from peripheral blood mononuclear cells (PBMCs), sampled before the second cycle of nivolumab. The source is a human donor with classical Hodgkin lymphoma. CDR3 region: CASSLITWGAQETQYF. The DNA of the CDR3 is TGTGCCAGCAGCCTCATAACCTGGGGTGCCCAAGAGACCCAGTACTTC. The full variable domain, with the rest looked up from reference TRBV5-4 and TRBJ2-5, is ETGVTQSPTHLIKTRGQQVTLRCSSQSGHNTVSWYQQALGQGPQFIFQYYREEENGRGNFPPRFSGLQFPNYSSELNVNALELDDSALYLCASSLITWGAQETQYFGPGTRLLVL.